This entry lists 17 T cell receptor beta chains sequenced from one sample in a study of T cells in Graves' hyperthyroidism and ophthalmopathy. RNA transcripts provided the source from which TCR beta CDR3 regions were amplified. The study used the HTBI primer set for a first-round RT-PCR of the TCR CDR3. TCRdb re-called the multiplex PCR reads with MiXCR, one entry per CDR3 protein. The sample has 500,000 to 550,000 distinct CDR3 sequences; 20% to 25% are singletons. Input material: blood. The receptors shown here come from a man younger than 30 with Graves' hyperthyroidism.

The chain has TRBV29-1 and TRBJ1-3; D is uncertain. The germline gives CDR1 SQVTM, CDR2 ANQGSEA. There are 12 residues in the CDR3. The V and J ends lost 3 bases and 4 bases respectively, with 7 bases between them. The CDR3 nucleotides read TGCAGCGTTGAGGGTCAGGGAAACACCATATATTTT. Amino acids: CSVEGQGNTIYF.

This clonotype was seen a handful of times. The chain carries TRBV5-1 and TRBJ2-7; 9 bases are a match to TRBD1. The CDR3 is 16 amino acids. The junction had 9 bases not matched to a gene; V was cut back by 4 bases and J by 1 base. Germline V gene lookup returns CDR1 SGHRS and CDR2 YFSETQ. CDR3 amino acids: CASSPTIGTGSYEQYF. DNA of the CDR3: TGCGCCAGCAGCCCGACGATCGGGACAGGGTCCTACGAGCAGTACTTC.

This clonotype was found many times. The chain couples TRBV28 to TRBJ1-5; D possibly corresponds to TRBD1 (6 bases). The V gene's germline CDR1 is MDHEN and CDR2 SYDVKM. The CDR3 length is 15 residues. V lost 3 bases to trimming and J lost 6 bases, with 15 bases between them. The CDR3 bases are TGTGCCAGCAGTTTTGAGGGGGATCGGGGTCAGCCCCAGCATTTT. Translation gives CASSFEGDRGQPQHF.

The J gene is TRBJ2-7, the V gene TRBV19; TRBD1 agrees at 8 bases. Germline CDR1 is LNHDA and CDR2 is SQIVND (reference sequence). This CDR3 has 15 amino acids. J lost 2 bases, V lost 1 base, and 4 bases had no gene match. CDR3 protein: CASSIGTGNPYEQYF. CDR3 coding DNA: TGTGCCAGTAGTATAGGGACAGGGAACCCCTACGAGCAGTACTTC.

The CDR3 bases are TGTGCCAGCAGTTTAACAGGGCACTCCTACGAGCAGTACGTC. It codes for CASSLTGHSYEQYV. The rearrangement joins TRBV28 to TRBJ2-7, with a tentative D call TRBD1 (6 bases). The CDR3 is made up of 14 amino acids. Per germline, CDR1 MDHEN and CDR2 SYDVKM. Trimming pared 2 bases from V and 0 bases from J, leaving 8 bases between.

The sample holds a few counts of this clonotype. V usage is TRBV29-1 and J usage is TRBJ2-2; TRBD1 aligns across 7 bases. The CDR3 contains 15 residues. V was pared by 3 bases and J by 3 bases, with 7 bases of the junction left unmatched. CDR1 is SQVTM and CDR2 is ANQGSEA in the germline V gene. Here the CDR3 reads CSVDGQGVYTGELFF. CDR3 nucleotides: TGCAGCGTTGACGGGCAGGGGGTGTACACCGGGGAGCTGTTTTTT.

This chain joins TRBV20-1 and TRBJ1-1; 7 bases map to TRBD1. V gave up 1 base and J gave up 4 bases; unmatched junction bases: 6. The CDR3 runs to 14 residues. Germline V gene sequence: CDR1 DFQATT, CDR2 SNEGSKA (reference sequence). The CDR3 sequence is CSARGQGVSTEAFF. CDR3 in DNA: TGCAGTGCTAGAGGTCAGGGGGTTAGCACTGAAGCTTTCTTT.

The rearrangement uses TRBV9 and TRBJ2-2; D may be TRBD1 or TRBD2 (6 bases each). Germline CDR1 reads SGDLS; CDR2 reads YYNGEE. The length of the CDR3 is 16 residues. V lost 4 bases, J lost 5 bases, and 18 bases lay in between. CDR3 region: CASSPVGGGTTGELFF. In DNA form, the CDR3 reads TGTGCCAGCAGCCCAGTTGGAGGGGGGACAACCGGGGAGCTGTTTTTT.

This clonotype was seen a few times. V is TRBV12-5 and J is TRBJ1-5; D perhaps matches TRBD1 (5 bases). The germline V and J ends were trimmed by 3 bases and 1 base, with 16 bases remaining between them. The CDR3 extends over 17 amino acids. CDR1 is LGHNT and CDR2 is FRNRAP in the germline V gene. CDR3 region: CASGFPSGMRSNQPQHF. In nucleotides, the CDR3 is TGTGCTAGTGGTTTTCCTTCAGGGATGAGAAGCAATCAGCCCCAGCATTTT. Full variable domain (outside the CDR3, taken from reference TRBV12-5 and TRBJ1-5): DARVTQTPRHKVTEMGQEVTMRCQPILGHNTVFWYRQTMMQGLELLAYFRNRAPLDDSGMPKDRFSAEMPDATLATLKIQPSEPRDSAVYFCASGFPSGMRSNQPQHFGDGTRLSIL.

The chain joins TRBV9 to TRBJ2-5; 8 bases map to TRBD2. Germline V gene data show CDR1 as SGDLS and CDR2 as YYNGEE. The length of the CDR3 is 14 residues. Trimming removed 0 bases from V and 7 bases from J; junction bases left unmatched: 5. For the CDR3, the DNA is TGTGCCAGCAGCGTAGGGCAACGGGGGGGGACCCAGTACTTC. Translated, it gives CASSVGQRGGTQYF.

This clonotype was seen many times. The rearrangement links TRBV12-3 or TRBV12-4 to TRBJ1-5; TRBD1 agrees at 8 bases. After removal of 5 bases from V and 5 bases from J, the junction contained 8 bases not matched to a gene. This CDR3 is 15 amino acids long. CDR3 nucleotides: TGTGCCAGCAGTCCAGGGGGCGAGTGGGATCAGCCCCAGCATTTT. The encoded protein is CASSPGGEWDQPQHF.

Many counts were recorded for this clonotype. This chain uses TRBV19 with TRBJ1-5; a weak D match, TRBD1 (5 bases). Germline V gene sequence: CDR1 LNHDA, CDR2 SQIVND (reference sequence). The V end was cut by 4 bases, the J end by 3 bases, with 13 bases between. The CDR3 extends over 15 amino acids. The CDR3 is CASSTGGGFNQPQHF. The DNA for the CDR3 is TGTGCCAGTAGTACCGGGGGGGGGTTCAATCAGCCCCAGCATTTT.

The sample holds a few counts of this clonotype. This rearrangement joins TRBV12-3 or TRBV12-4 to TRBJ1-5; D perhaps matches TRBD1 (5 bases). CDR3 length equals 12 residues. With 5 bases removed from V and 9 bases from J, the gap between germline ends came to 11 bases. CDR3 coding DNA: TGTGCCAGCAGTCCCCCAGGGACGCCCCAGCATTTT. This gives the protein CASSPPGTPQHF.

There are many counts of this clonotype. The V and J genes are TRBV6-5 and TRBJ1-2; no clear D. CDR3 length: 15 amino acids. V gave up 5 bases and J gave up 0 bases, with 13 bases separating them. The germline gives CDR1 MNHEY, CDR2 SVGAGI. The CDR3 bases are TGTGCCAGCAGTCCCTCGGGAGGGTCTAACTATGGCTACACCTTC. It specifies CASSPSGGSNYGYTF.

This clonotype was counted ten times or more. This chain joins TRBV28 and TRBJ2-5, with D tentatively TRBD1 (5 bases). Germline CDR1 is MDHEN and CDR2 is SYDVKM. The CDR3 totals 15 residues. V was cut by 6 bases and J by 0 bases, with 14 bases left in between. CDR3 loop: CASRPGATYQETQYF. The CDR3 nucleotides read TGTGCCAGCAGACCTGGGGCTACGTACCAAGAGACCCAGTACTTC.

The rearrangement uses TRBV5-1 and TRBJ2-7; no clear D gene. The V end was cut by 1 base, the J end by 2 bases, with 7 bases between. CDR1 SGHRS and CDR2 YFSETQ come from the germline V gene. This CDR3 region has 13 residues. This chain's CDR3 is CASSLTLTYEQYF. The CDR3 DNA reads TGCGCCAGCAGCTTGACTCTAACCTACGAGCAGTACTTC.

This clonotype was seen at least ten times. This chain connects TRBV30 to TRBJ1-2; 8 bases agree with TRBD1. CDR3 length: 12 residues. The germline V gene has CDR1 GTSNPN and CDR2 SVGIG (reference sequence). The V and J ends lost 4 bases and 7 bases, in that order; junction bases with no gene match: 5. In DNA form, the CDR3 reads TGTGCCTGGAAAGATACAGGGGGTGGCTACACCTTC. It codes for CAWKDTGGGYTF.